This T cell receptor beta chain was identified during a study of blood T cell repertoires in COVID-19. Study-wide background: Samples came from the United States, Italy and Spain, spanning acute and convalescent COVID-19.

Individuals aged about 18 to 100 years were recruited from 24 US areas. In this sample, this clone turned up once. This table comes from immunoSEQ multiplex PCR, and its TCRdb copy is limited to in-frame clones, with some not included. The data contain 250,000 to 300,000 clones, 89% of them singletons. Germline CDR1 SQVTM, CDR2 ANQGSEA. The V and J ends lost 4 bases and 5 bases, in that order; junction bases with no gene match: 3. The CDR3 loop spans 12 amino acids. The chain combines TRBV29-1 with TRBJ2-5; 8 bases align to TRBD1. The sequenced sample was PBMCs or T cells enriched from blood (not recorded which). The origin of this receptor is a woman between 40 and 55 years old who had recovered from COVID-19. The CDR3 nucleotides are TGCAGCGTTGGCAGACAGGGGGAGACCCAGTACTTC. Translating gives CSVGRQGETQYF.